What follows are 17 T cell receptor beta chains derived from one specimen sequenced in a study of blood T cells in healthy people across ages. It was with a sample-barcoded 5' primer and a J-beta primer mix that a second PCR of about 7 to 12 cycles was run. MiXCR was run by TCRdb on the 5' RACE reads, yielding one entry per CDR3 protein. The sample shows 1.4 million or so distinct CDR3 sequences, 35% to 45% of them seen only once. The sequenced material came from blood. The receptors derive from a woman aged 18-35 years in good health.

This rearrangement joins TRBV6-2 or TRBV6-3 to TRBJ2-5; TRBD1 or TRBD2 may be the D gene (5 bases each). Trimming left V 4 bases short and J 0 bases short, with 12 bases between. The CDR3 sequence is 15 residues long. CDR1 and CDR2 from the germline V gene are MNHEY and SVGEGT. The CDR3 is CASSLAGTYQETQYF. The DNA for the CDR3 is TGTGCCAGCAGTTTGGCAGGGACGTACCAAGAGACCCAGTACTTC.

DNA of the CDR3: TGTGCCAGCAGCCCACGTCGGGGCCAACCGAGCGGGGCCTACAATGAGCAGTACTTC. Protein: CASSPRRGQPSGAYNEQYF. V usage is TRBV3-1 and J usage is TRBJ2-1; TRBD2 matches at 7 bases. The end of the DNA fits TRBJ2-7 better, so the J call may be wrong. The CDR3 loop spans 19 amino acids. Germline V CDR1 and CDR2: LGHDT, YNNKEL (reference sequence).

CDR3 DNA: TGCAGTGCTAGTATACTCACCAGGGGTCACGGGGAGCTGTTTTTT. Its protein product is CSASILTRGHGELFF. This chain joins TRBV20-1 and TRBJ2-2; tentatively, D is TRBD1 (6 bases). Germline V lookup: CDR1 DFQATT, CDR2 SNEGSKA (reference sequence). This CDR3 comprises 15 residues. Trimming removed 3 bases from V and 7 bases from J, with 18 bases in between.

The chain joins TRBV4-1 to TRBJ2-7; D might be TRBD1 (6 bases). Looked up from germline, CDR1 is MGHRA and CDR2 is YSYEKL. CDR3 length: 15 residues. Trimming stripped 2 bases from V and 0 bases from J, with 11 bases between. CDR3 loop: CASSQPGQLSYEQYF. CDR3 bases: TGCGCCAGCAGCCAACCAGGACAGCTCTCCTACGAGCAGTACTTC.

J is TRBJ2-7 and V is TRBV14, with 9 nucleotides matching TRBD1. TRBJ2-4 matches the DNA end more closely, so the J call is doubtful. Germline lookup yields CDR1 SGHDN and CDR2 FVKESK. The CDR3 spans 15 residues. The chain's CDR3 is CASSHGLGQGNIQYF. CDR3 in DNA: TGTGCCAGCAGCCATGGTCTGGGACAGGGAAACATTCAGTACTTC.

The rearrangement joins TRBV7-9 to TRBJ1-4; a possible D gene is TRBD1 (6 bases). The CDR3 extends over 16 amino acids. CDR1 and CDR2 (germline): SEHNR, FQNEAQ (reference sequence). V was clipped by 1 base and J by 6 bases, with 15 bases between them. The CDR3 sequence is CASSLGQELRDEKLFF. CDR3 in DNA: TGTGCCAGCAGCTTAGGACAGGAACTTAGGGATGAAAAACTGTTTTTT.

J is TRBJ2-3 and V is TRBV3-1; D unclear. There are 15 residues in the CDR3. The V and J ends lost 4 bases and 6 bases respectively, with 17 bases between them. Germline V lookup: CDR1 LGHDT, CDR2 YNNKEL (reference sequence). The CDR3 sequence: CASSPTDSTSDTQYF. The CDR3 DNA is TGTGCCAGCAGCCCAACGGATAGTACGTCGGATACGCAGTATTTT.

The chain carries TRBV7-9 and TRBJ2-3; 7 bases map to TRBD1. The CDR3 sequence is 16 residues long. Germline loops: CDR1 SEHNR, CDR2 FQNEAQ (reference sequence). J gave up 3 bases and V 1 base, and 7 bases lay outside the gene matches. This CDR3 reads CASSLEGGIRTDTQYF. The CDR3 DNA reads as TGTGCCAGCAGCTTAGAAGGGGGCATTAGAACAGATACGCAGTATTTT.

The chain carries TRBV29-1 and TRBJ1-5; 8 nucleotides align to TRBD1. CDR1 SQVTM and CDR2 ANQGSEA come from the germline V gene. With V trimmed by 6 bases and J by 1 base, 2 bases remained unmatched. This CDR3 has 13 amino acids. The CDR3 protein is CSVGQGSNQPQHF. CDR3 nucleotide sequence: TGCAGCGTCGGACAGGGAAGCAATCAGCCCCAGCATTTT.

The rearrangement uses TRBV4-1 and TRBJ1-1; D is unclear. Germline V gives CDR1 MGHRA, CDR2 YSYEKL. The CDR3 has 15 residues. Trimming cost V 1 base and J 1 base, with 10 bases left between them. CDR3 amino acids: CASSQVRVANTEAFF. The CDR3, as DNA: TGCGCCAGCAGCCAAGTTCGGGTCGCGAACACTGAAGCTTTCTTT.

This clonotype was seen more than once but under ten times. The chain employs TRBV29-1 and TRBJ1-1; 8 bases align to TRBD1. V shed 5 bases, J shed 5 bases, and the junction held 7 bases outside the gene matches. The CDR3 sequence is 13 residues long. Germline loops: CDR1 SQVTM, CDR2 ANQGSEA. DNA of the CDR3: TGCAGCGTTACCGGACAGGGTAGGACTGAAGCTTTCTTT. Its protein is CSVTGQGRTEAFF.

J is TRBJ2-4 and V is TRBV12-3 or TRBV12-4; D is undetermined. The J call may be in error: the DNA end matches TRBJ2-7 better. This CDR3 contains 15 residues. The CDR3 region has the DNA TGTGCCAGCAGTTTACTCGGCGCACAGTCGCTCGAGCAGTACTTC. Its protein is CASSLLGAQSLEQYF.

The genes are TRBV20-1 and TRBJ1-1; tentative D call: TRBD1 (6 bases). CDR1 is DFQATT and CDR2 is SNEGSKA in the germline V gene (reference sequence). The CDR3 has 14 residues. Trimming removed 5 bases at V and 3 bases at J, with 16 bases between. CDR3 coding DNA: TGCAGTGCTCAACGGGGGCCTGGGGACACTGAAGCTTTCTTT. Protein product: CSAQRGPGDTEAFF.

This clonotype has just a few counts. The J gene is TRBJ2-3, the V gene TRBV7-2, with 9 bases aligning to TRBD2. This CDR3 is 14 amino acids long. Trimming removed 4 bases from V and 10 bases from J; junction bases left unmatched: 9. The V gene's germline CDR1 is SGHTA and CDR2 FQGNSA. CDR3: CASSWGLASDAQYF. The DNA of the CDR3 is TGTGCCAGCAGCTGGGGACTAGCTAGCGATGCGCAGTATTTT.

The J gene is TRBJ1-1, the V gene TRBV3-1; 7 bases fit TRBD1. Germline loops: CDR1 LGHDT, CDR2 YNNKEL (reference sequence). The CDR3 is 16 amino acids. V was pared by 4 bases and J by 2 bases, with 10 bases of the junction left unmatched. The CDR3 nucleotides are TGTGCCAGCAGCCTCCTGACAGGGTCGGCCAACACTGAAGCTTTCTTT. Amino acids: CASSLLTGSANTEAFF. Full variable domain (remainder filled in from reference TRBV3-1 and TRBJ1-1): DTAVSQTPKYLVTQMGNDKSIKCEQNLGHDTMYWYKQDSKKFLKIMFSYNNKELIINETVPNRFSPKSPDKAHLNLHINSLELGDSAVYFCASSLLTGSANTEAFFGQGTRLTVV.

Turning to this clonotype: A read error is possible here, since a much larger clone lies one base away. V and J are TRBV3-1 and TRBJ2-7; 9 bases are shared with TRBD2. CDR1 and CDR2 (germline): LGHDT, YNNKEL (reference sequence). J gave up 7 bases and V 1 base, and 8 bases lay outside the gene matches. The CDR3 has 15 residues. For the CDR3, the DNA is TGTGCCAGCAGCCAAGGCCTAGCGGGGAACAATGAGCAGTACTTC. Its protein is CASSQGLAGNNEQYF.

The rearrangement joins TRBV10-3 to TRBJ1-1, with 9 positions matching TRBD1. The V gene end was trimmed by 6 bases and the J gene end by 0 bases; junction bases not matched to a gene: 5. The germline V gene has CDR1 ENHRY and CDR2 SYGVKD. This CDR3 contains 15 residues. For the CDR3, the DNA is TGTGCCATCAGGGGGGGACAGGGAGTGAACACTGAAGCTTTCTTT. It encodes CAIRGGQGVNTEAFF.